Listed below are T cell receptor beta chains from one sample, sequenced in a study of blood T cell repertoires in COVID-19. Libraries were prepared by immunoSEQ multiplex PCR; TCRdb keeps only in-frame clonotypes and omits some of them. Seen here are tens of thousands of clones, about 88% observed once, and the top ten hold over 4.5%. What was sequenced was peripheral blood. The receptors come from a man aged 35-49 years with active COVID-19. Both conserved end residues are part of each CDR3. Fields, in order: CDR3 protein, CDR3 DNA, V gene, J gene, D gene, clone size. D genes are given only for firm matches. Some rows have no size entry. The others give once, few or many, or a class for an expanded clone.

CDR3: CASSLEGTRSYF
DNA: TGTGCCAGCAGCTTGGAGGGAACTAGGTCGTACTTC
V: TRBV5-6
J: TRBJ2-4
D: NA
size: NA

CDR3: CASSLTWNTEAFF
DNA: TGTGCCAGCAGCTTAACATGGAACACTGAAGCTTTCTTT
V: TRBV11-2
J: TRBJ1-1
D: NA
size: NA

CDR3: CAISADYPYNEQFF
DNA: TGTGCCATCAGCGCGGACTACCCCTACAATGAGCAGTTCTTC
V: TRBV10-3
J: TRBJ2-1
D: NA
size: once

CDR3: CASSLGDRRLFLETQYF
DNA: TGTGCCAGCAGCTTAGGGGACAGGAGGCTATTCTTAGAGACCCAGTACTTC
V: TRBV11-2
J: TRBJ2-5
D: TRBD1
size: NA

CDR3: CASSQGRFQGDYGYTF
DNA: TGTGCCAGCAGCCAAGGAAGATTCCAGGGGGACTATGGCTACACCTTC
V: TRBV7-9
J: TRBJ1-2
D: TRBD1
size: once

CDR3: CASSLNRHFEAFF
DNA: TGCGCCAGCAGCTTGAACAGGCATTTTGAAGCTTTCTTT
V: TRBV5-1
J: TRBJ1-1
D: NA
size: NA

CDR3: CSVVPRQADTEAFF
DNA: TGCAGCGTGGTCCCCAGACAGGCCGACACTGAAGCTTTCTTT
V: TRBV29-1
J: TRBJ1-1
D: NA
size: NA

CDR3: CATSDLPGFPGADTQYF
DNA: TGTGCCACCAGTGATCTCCCCGGGTTTCCGGGGGCAGATACGCAGTATTTT
V: TRBV24-1
J: TRBJ2-3
D: NA
size: NA

CDR3: CASSIEALGGGELFF
DNA: TGTGCCAGTAGTATAGAAGCGTTAGGGGGAGGGGAGCTGTTTTTT
V: TRBV19
J: TRBJ2-2
D: NA
size: NA

CDR3: CASSQDDRVNTEAFF
DNA: TGCGCCAGCAGCCAAGATGACAGGGTGAACACTGAAGCTTTCTTT
V: TRBV4-1
J: TRBJ1-1
D: TRBD1
size: NA

CDR3: CASSFRANNSPLHF
DNA: TGTGCCAGCAGTTTCAGGGCAAATAATTCACCCCTCCACTTT
V: TRBV27
J: TRBJ1-6
D: NA
size: few

CDR3: CATSRLPTGGASVNYGYTF
DNA: TGTGCCACCAGCAGACTTCCTACGGGGGGGGCCAGCGTTAACTATGGCTACACCTTC
V: TRBV15
J: TRBJ1-2
D: NA
size: NA

CDR3: CASSRDREMGQPQHF
DNA: TGTGCCAGCAGCCGGGACAGGGAGATGGGGCAGCCCCAGCATTTT
V: TRBV6-5
J: TRBJ1-5
D: TRBD1
size: NA

CDR3: CASSLAREYYEQYF
DNA: TGTGCCAGCAGCTTAGCACGGGAGTACTACGAGCAGTACTTC
V: TRBV7-9
J: TRBJ2-7
D: NA
size: NA

CDR3: CASTERGLAGGIEQFF
DNA: TGTGCCAGCACTGAAAGGGGACTAGCGGGGGGAATTGAGCAGTTCTTC
V: TRBV2
J: TRBJ2-1
D: TRBD2
size: NA

CDR3: CASSFPGNTEAFF
DNA: TGTGCCAGCAGCTTTCCAGGGAACACTGAAGCTTTCTTT
V: TRBV11-2
J: TRBJ1-1
D: NA
size: NA

CDR3: CASSIDVEKDRSYTGELFF
DNA: TGTGCCAGTAGTATAGATGTAGAAAAGGACAGGTCGTACACCGGGGAGCTGTTTTTT
V: TRBV19
J: TRBJ2-2
D: TRBD1
size: once

CDR3: CASSLFQGAQPQHF
DNA: TGTGCCAGCAGTTTATTCCAGGGGGCGCAGCCCCAGCATTTT
V: TRBV28
J: TRBJ1-5
D: TRBD1
size: NA

CDR3: CASSPGISGNEQYF
DNA: TGTGCCAGCTCACCGGGGATTAGCGGGAACGAGCAGTACTTC
V: TRBV18
J: TRBJ2-7
D: TRBD2
size: NA

CDR3: CASRLAKAGELFF
DNA: TGTGCCAGCCGGCTAGCGAAGGCCGGGGAGCTGTTTTTT
V: TRBV2
J: TRBJ2-2
D: NA
size: NA

CDR3: CASSLAGGWDYGYTF
DNA: TGTGCCAGCAGCTTGGCAGGGGGCTGGGACTATGGCTACACCTTC
V: TRBV5-5
J: TRBJ1-2
D: TRBD1
size: NA

CDR3: CASSVGEGRFGSGNTIYF
DNA: TGTGCCAGCAGCGTAGGGGAGGGGCGGTTCGGCTCTGGAAACACCATATATTTT
V: TRBV9
J: TRBJ1-3
D: NA
size: NA

CDR3: CASSYLGFSSYEQYF
DNA: TGTGCCAGCAGTTACTTGGGCTTTAGCTCCTACGAGCAGTACTTC
V: TRBV6-6
J: TRBJ2-7
D: NA
size: NA

CDR3: CASSAGQFSYEQYF
DNA: TGTGCCAGCAGCGCCGGACAGTTTTCCTACGAGCAGTACTTC
V: TRBV9
J: TRBJ2-7
D: NA
size: NA

CDR3: CASSLSAGTHYEQYF
DNA: TGTGCCAGCAGTTTATCGGCAGGGACACATTACGAGCAGTACTTC
V: TRBV27
J: TRBJ2-7
D: NA
size: NA

CDR3: CASSWDWSEKLFF
DNA: TGTGCCAGCTCCTGGGACTGGTCTGAAAAACTGTTTTTT
V: TRBV25-1
J: TRBJ1-4
D: NA
size: NA

CDR3: CASSPNGGTEAFF
DNA: TGTGCCAGCAGCCCTAACGGCGGCACTGAAGCTTTCTTT
V: TRBV7-3
J: TRBJ1-1
D: NA
size: NA

CDR3: CASSPGRLETQYF
DNA: TGTGCCAGCTCACCCGGCAGGCTAGAGACCCAGTACTTC
V: TRBV18
J: TRBJ2-5
D: NA
size: NA

CDR3: CASSLVGQTVLQETQYF
DNA: TGTGCCAGCAGCTTGGTCGGACAGACCGTCTTACAAGAGACCCAGTACTTC
V: TRBV7-9
J: TRBJ2-5
D: NA
size: NA

CDR3: CASGRLAGGGETQYF
DNA: TGTGCCAGCGGGCGACTAGCGGGAGGTGGAGAGACCCAGTACTTC
V: TRBV27
J: TRBJ2-5
D: TRBD2
size: NA

CDR3: CASSSPVAGGFEQYF
DNA: TGTGCCAGCAGCAGTCCTGTAGCGGGAGGGTTCGAGCAGTACTTC
V: TRBV7-9
J: TRBJ2-7
D: TRBD2
size: NA

CDR3: CASSELAREQFF
DNA: TGTGCCAGCAGCGAACTAGCGAGGGAGCAGTTCTTC
V: TRBV9
J: TRBJ2-1
D: TRBD2
size: few

CDR3: CASSRRIAGLTSYNEQFF
DNA: TGTGCCAGCAGTCGGAGGATAGCGGGGCTCACGTCCTACAATGAGCAGTTCTTC
V: TRBV7-2
J: TRBJ2-1
D: TRBD2
size: NA

CDR3: CASSQSGGYTF
DNA: TGTGCCAGCAGCCAATCGGGGGGCTACACCTTC
V: TRBV3-1/TRBV3-2
J: TRBJ1-2
D: NA
size: NA

CDR3: CASSLGGSLYF
DNA: TGTGCCAGCAGCCTCGGGGGGAGCCTTTACTTC
V: TRBV7-9
J: TRBJ2-5
D: TRBD2
size: NA

CDR3: CASSMNGYEQYF
DNA: TGTGCCAGTAGTATGAACGGCTACGAGCAGTACTTC
V: TRBV19
J: TRBJ2-7
D: NA
size: NA

CDR3: CSVEAAYEQYF
DNA: TGCAGCGTTGAGGCCGCTTACGAGCAGTACTTC
V: TRBV29-1
J: TRBJ2-7
D: NA
size: NA

CDR3: CASSQDRGNQPQHF
DNA: TGCGCCAGCAGCCAAGACCGTGGCAATCAGCCCCAGCATTTT
V: TRBV4-1
J: TRBJ1-5
D: NA
size: NA

CDR3: CASSLSGVGNTIYF
DNA: TGTGCCAGCAGCTTATCAGGGGTCGGAAACACCATATATTTT
V: TRBV7-3
J: TRBJ1-3
D: NA
size: NA

CDR3: CASSTGQGSSSGANVLTF
DNA: TGTGCCAGCTCAACCGGACAGGGGTCGAGCTCTGGGGCCAACGTCCTGACTTTC
V: TRBV18
J: TRBJ2-6
D: TRBD1
size: few

CDR3: CASSLDGGYTF
DNA: TGTGCCAGCAGCTTGGACGGGGGCTACACCTTC
V: TRBV5-4
J: TRBJ1-2
D: NA
size: NA

CDR3: CASSLDGRMNTEAFF
DNA: TGTGCCAGCAGCTTAGATGGCAGAATGAACACTGAAGCTTTCTTT
V: TRBV11-2
J: TRBJ1-1
D: NA
size: NA

CDR3: CASRQGYEQYF
DNA: TGTGCCAGCAGACAGGGCTACGAGCAGTACTTC
V: TRBV6-5
J: TRBJ2-7
D: NA
size: NA

CDR3: CASSYGQGDADTQYF
DNA: TGTGCCAGCAGCTACGGACAGGGGGACGCAGATACGCAGTATTTT
V: TRBV7-9
J: TRBJ2-3
D: TRBD1
size: NA

CDR3: CASSESKWLAGGTSTDTQYF
DNA: TGCGCCAGCAGTGAGTCGAAATGGCTAGCGGGAGGCACTAGCACAGATACGCAGTATTTT
V: TRBV10-1
J: TRBJ2-3
D: TRBD2
size: NA

CDR3: CASSVDGTGGRKNTEAFF
DNA: TGTGCCAGCAGCGTAGACGGGACAGGTGGCAGGAAAAACACTGAAGCTTTCTTT
V: TRBV9
J: TRBJ1-1
D: TRBD1
size: NA

CDR3: CASILKDRATGNTIYF
DNA: TGTGCCAGCATTCTAAAGGACAGGGCAACGGGAAACACCATATATTTT
V: TRBV27
J: TRBJ1-3
D: TRBD1
size: NA

CDR3: CASSLASGRPPSYNEQFF
DNA: TGTGCCAGCAGCTTAGCTAGCGGGAGGCCGCCCTCCTACAATGAGCAGTTCTTC
V: TRBV7-9
J: TRBJ2-1
D: TRBD2
size: once

CDR3: CASTRRGTLTDTQYF
DNA: TGTGCCAGCACCCGAAGGGGGACCCTCACAGATACGCAGTATTTT
V: TRBV2
J: TRBJ2-3
D: NA
size: NA

CDR3: CASSWTGFEQYF
DNA: TGTGCCAGCAGCTGGACAGGGTTCGAGCAGTACTTC
V: TRBV28
J: TRBJ2-7
D: TRBD1
size: NA

CDR3: CASSPQGQVILSGANVLTF
DNA: TGTGCCAGCAGCCCACAGGGACAGGTTATTCTCTCTGGGGCCAACGTCCTGACTTTC
V: TRBV7-3
J: TRBJ2-6
D: TRBD1
size: NA

CDR3: CASLGQAQETQYF
DNA: TGTGCCAGTCTGGGACAGGCTCAAGAGACCCAGTACTTC
V: TRBV2
J: TRBJ2-5
D: TRBD1
size: NA

CDR3: CASSFRGNYGYTF
DNA: TGTGCCAGCAGTTTTAGGGGGAACTATGGCTACACCTTC
V: TRBV12-3/TRBV12-4
J: TRBJ1-2
D: NA
size: NA

CDR3: CASSFDWDRMGNQPQHF
DNA: TGTGCCAGCAGCTTCGATTGGGACAGGATGGGCAATCAGCCCCAGCATTTT
V: TRBV5-8
J: TRBJ1-5
D: TRBD1
size: NA

CDR3: CATSRGTSGVLEQFF
DNA: TGTGCCACCAGCAGAGGGACTAGCGGGGTACTGGAGCAGTTCTTC
V: TRBV15
J: TRBJ2-1
D: TRBD2
size: NA

CDR3: CASGEQGPLYEQYF
DNA: TGTGCCAGCGGGGAACAGGGCCCCTTGTACGAGCAGTACTTC
V: TRBV28
J: TRBJ2-7
D: NA
size: NA

CDR3: CASSYVLAGELNEQFF
DNA: TGTGCCAGCAGTTACGTTCTAGCGGGAGAACTCAATGAGCAGTTCTTC
V: TRBV6-6
J: TRBJ2-1
D: TRBD2
size: NA

CDR3: CASSLSGQGDEQYF
DNA: TGCGCCAGCAGCTTGTCAGGACAGGGAGACGAGCAGTACTTC
V: TRBV5-1
J: TRBJ2-7
D: TRBD1
size: NA

CDR3: CASAPPSRVGYEQYF
DNA: TGTGCCAGCGCACCGCCCAGCAGGGTGGGCTACGAGCAGTACTTC
V: TRBV2
J: TRBJ2-7
D: NA
size: NA